This TCR beta chain stems from a study of blood T cell repertoires in COVID-19. Authors' methods: Reference gene primers were amplified, and this amplification served to estimate nucleated cell counts. Libraries were prepared by immunoSEQ multiplex PCR; TCRdb keeps only in-frame clonotypes and omits some of them. From that table come the V and J calls and clone size; the DNA was used to work out D and trimming. The sample consists of 450,000 to 500,000 clones, approximately 91% of them appearing once. Across about two dozen US areas, participants ranged in age from roughly 18 to 89 years. All recovered Cohort 3 donors got two negative PCRs, got clearance, or saw symptom resolution. The V gene end was trimmed by 7 bases and the J gene end by 5 bases; junction bases not matched to a gene: 13. The germline V gene has CDR1 SEHNR and CDR2 FQNEAQ (reference sequence). The CDR3 runs to 16 residues.

The sequenced sample consisted of PBMCs or T cells enriched from blood (not recorded which). The V call is TRBV7-9, the J call TRBJ2-1; TRBD2 aligns across 8 bases. The clonotype originates from a woman aged 60-70 years who had recovered from COVID-19. Written as DNA, the CDR3 is TGTGCCAGCACATCCAAGAAGCGGGGGCGGAACAATGAGCAGTTCTTC. This translates into CASTSKKRGRNNEQFF.